The present TCR beta chain was sequenced within a study of circulating CD8 cells and anti-PD-1 response in melanoma. Whole-study context: About 45% of the 13 patients had prior targeted therapy or immunotherapy; seven did not. Non-responders showed stable or progressive disease; responders showed complete or partial response. Findings of the study overall: PD-1 and DPOS subsets showed similar, higher clonality than DNEG.

Four subsets defined by PD-1 and/or TIGIT were sorted from live CD3+CD8+TCRalphabeta+ cells. The V gene's germline CDR1 is MNHEY and CDR2 SMNVEV (reference sequence). This CDR3 has 15 residues. The QIAseq Immune Repertoire TCR panel built the libraries from about 16 ng of total RNA. TCRdb re-derived calls from the reads in MiXCR, one entry per CDR3 protein. The sample carries over a thousand distinct CDR3 sequences, 7.5% to 8% recorded once. In its sample, this clonotype is medium-sized. Antigen specificity is unknown. A junction end diverges from the germline sequence, so it may reflect a read error. The receptor was derived from a human donor with melanoma. The chain links TRBV27 to TRBJ1-3; D is ambiguous. The specimen was CD8+ T cells from PBMCs, collected at baseline or after one month of anti-PD-1 therapy (not recorded which). The CDR3 spells CASSLSGSSGNTIYF. Here the CDR3 DNA reads TGTGCCAGCAGTCTATCGGGGAGCTCTGGAAACACCATATATTTT.